This TCR beta chain was obtained from a study of blood T cells in healthy people across ages. A J-beta primer mix and a sample-barcoded 5' primer were used in a second PCR of roughly 7 to 12 cycles. TCRdb re-called the 5' RACE reads with MiXCR, one entry per CDR3 protein. In the table there are around 800,000 distinct CDR3 sequences, less than 80% of which are singletons. In the case of this clonotype: A much larger clone lies one base from this, so it may be a read error.

The CDR3 sequence is 13 residues long. The germline V gene has CDR1 SGHNT and CDR2 YYREEE (reference sequence). Trimming took 3 bases from V and 3 from J, leaving 7 bases between them. Sequencing input: blood. The receptor's source is a man aged 30 to 39 in good health. The chain links TRBV5-4 to TRBJ2-1; a weak D match, TRBD1 (5 bases). Here the CDR3 reads CASSSQDYNEQFF. As DNA, the CDR3 is TGTGCCAGCAGCTCACAGGACTACAATGAGCAGTTCTTC.